In this sample, the clone carrying this TCR beta chain turned up many times. Antigen unknown. RNA transcripts yielded amplified TCR beta CDR3 regions. When the TCR CDR3 underwent first-round RT-PCR, the HTBI primer set was used. TCRdb called the multiplex PCR reads again in MiXCR, with one record for every CDR3 protein. The sample has about 160,000 distinct CDR3 sequences; approximately 9% are singletons. V dropped 4 bases and J dropped 6; count of bases not matched to a gene: 11. Germline-derived CDR1 and CDR2 are SQVTM and ANQGSEA. The CDR3 sequence is 15 residues long. The data belong to a study of T cells in Graves' hyperthyroidism and ophthalmopathy. Regarding the study as a whole: Most clonotypes that expanded in the thyroid above 0.001 also showed up in blood. The model predicted ophthalmopathy a median around 6.5 months before onset.

V usage is TRBV29-1 and J usage is TRBJ2-1; 8 nucleotides line up with TRBD2. Source material: blood. The TCR sequence derives from a woman younger than 35 with Graves' hyperthyroidism that later progressed to Graves' ophthalmopathy. In DNA, the CDR3 is TGCAGCGTTGTCGGGGGGGGGGCCATTACCAATGAGCAGTTCTTC. Encoded protein: CSVVGGGAITNEQFF.